One and the same sample provided the 28 T cell receptor beta chains below, sequenced in a study of blood T cell repertoires in COVID-19. TCRdb keeps only in-frame clones here, not all; method: immunoSEQ multiplex PCR. This table has roughly 230,000 clones, just under 90% appearing once. The sample comprised PBMCs or T cells enriched from blood (not recorded which). Receptors were obtained from a woman between 25 and 40 years old with acute COVID-19.

This rearrangement joins TRBV4-3 to TRBJ1-6; D possibly corresponds to TRBD1 (6 bases). The CDR3 runs to 17 residues. Trimming cost V 0 bases and J 7 bases, with 16 bases left between them. In germline, CDR1 is LGHNA, CDR2 YSLEER. CDR3 DNA sequence: TGCGCCAGCAGCCAAGATAGTGTGGCAGGGGAAAATTCACCCCTCCACTTT. It translates to CASSQDSVAGENSPLHF.

V and J are TRBV4-3 and TRBJ1-1; the D is unclear. Per germline, CDR1 LGHNA and CDR2 YSLEER. V lost 2 bases, J lost 1 base, and 8 bases lay in between. The CDR3 runs to 14 residues. This CDR3 is CASSQLQRNTEAFF. The CDR3 DNA reads as TGCGCCAGCAGCCAATTACAGAGGAACACTGAAGCTTTCTTT.

The chain carries TRBV7-2 and TRBJ1-2, with D hard to call. The CDR3 sequence is 14 residues long. Germline loops: CDR1 SGHTA, CDR2 FQGNSA. V was shortened by 1 base and J by 6 bases, with 12 bases between the two germline ends. The CDR3 is CASSLEARADGYTF. The CDR3 bases are TGTGCCAGCAGCTTAGAGGCCCGCGCGGATGGCTACACCTTC.

The V call is TRBV7-9, the J call TRBJ2-7; TRBD1 might be the D (6 bases). The length of the CDR3 is 15 residues. Germline V lookup: CDR1 SEHNR, CDR2 FQNEAQ (reference sequence). V dropped 7 bases and J dropped 7 bases, with 23 bases sitting between them. The CDR3 sequence: CASTTTAGVKAEQYF. CDR3 coding DNA: TGTGCCAGCACCACCACCGCAGGGGTCAAGGCGGAGCAGTACTTC.

The chain is built from TRBV30 and TRBJ1-1; a possible D gene is TRBD1 (5 bases). The CDR3 length is 13 residues. Trimming pared 4 bases from V and 4 bases from J, leaving 13 bases between. The V gene's germline CDR1 is GTSNPN and CDR2 SVGIG (reference sequence). The CDR3 DNA is TGTGCCTGGACCGCGCGGGGCAGCACTGAAGCTTTCTTT. Protein product: CAWTARGSTEAFF.

The chain employs TRBV9 and TRBJ1-1, with D unresolved. V was cut by 2 bases and J by 3 bases, with 5 bases left in between. The germline V gene has CDR1 SGDLS and CDR2 YYNGEE. The CDR3 consists of 12 residues. The CDR3 loop reads CASSVGDTEAFF. The CDR3 DNA is TGTGCCAGCAGCGTCGGGGACACTGAAGCTTTCTTT.

The chain links TRBV7-2 to TRBJ1-5; TRBD1 matches at 9 bases. This CDR3 region has 16 residues. The V segment lost 5 bases and the J segment 1 base; nucleotides outside the gene matches: 6. CDR1 is SGHTA, CDR2 FQGNSA, per germline. DNA of the CDR3: TGTGCCAGCAGCCTAACAGGGGGCTACAGCAATCAGCCCCAGCATTTT. It is translated as CASSLTGGYSNQPQHF.

This clone appeared once. V is TRBV4-1 and J is TRBJ2-3; 7 nucleotides match TRBD1. V gave up 1 base and J gave up 5 bases; unmatched junction bases: 6. There are 15 residues in the CDR3. CDR1 and CDR2 (germline): MGHRA, YSYEKL. CDR3 region: CASSQGDREIDTQYF. The CDR3 DNA sequence: TGCGCCAGCAGCCAAGGCGACAGGGAAATAGATACGCAGTATTTT.

To note about this clone: The same CDR3 also results from other DNA sequences found in this sample. V gene TRBV19 combines with J gene TRBJ1-2; a weak D match, TRBD1 (6 bases). The germline gives CDR1 LNHDA, CDR2 SQIVND (reference sequence). Deletions cut 6 bases from V and 2 bases from J, with 7 bases between. The CDR3 consists of 12 residues. CDR3 residues: CASRDRNYGYTF. DNA for the CDR3: TGTGCCAGTAGGGACAGAAACTATGGCTACACCTTC.

V and J are TRBV11-2 and TRBJ2-1; 11 positions match TRBD2. Germline CDR1 and CDR2: SGHAT and FQNNGV. Trimming at V came to 1 base and at J to 7 bases, leaving 3 bases not matched to a gene. The CDR3 has 15 amino acids. The CDR3 DNA follows: TGTGCCAGCAGCTTAGCACTAGCGGGGGAAAATGAGCAGTTCTTC. Translating gives CASSLALAGENEQFF.

The rearrangement joins TRBV19 to TRBJ1-2, with D unresolved. The CDR3 loop spans 15 amino acids. Per the germline V gene, CDR1 is LNHDA and CDR2 is SQIVND (reference sequence). Trimming cost V 1 base and J 4 bases, with 13 bases left between them. CDR3 sequence reads: CASSIVTREPYGYTF. Written as DNA, the CDR3 is TGTGCCAGTAGTATAGTTACCCGGGAGCCCTATGGCTACACCTTC.

The chain joins TRBV7-9 to TRBJ2-1, with TRBD1 matching over 8 bases. CDR3 length equals 17 residues. J lost 9 bases, V lost 5 bases, and 18 bases had no gene match. CDR1 and CDR2 from the germline V gene are SEHNR and FQNEAQ (reference sequence). CDR3 in amino acids: CASSPHHGQGEASEQFF. The CDR3 coding sequence is TGTGCCAGCAGCCCACACCATGGACAGGGAGAGGCTAGTGAGCAGTTCTTC. Full variable domain (missing parts from reference TRBV7-9 and TRBJ2-1): DTGVSQNPRHKITKRGQNVTFRCDPISEHNRLYWYRQTLGQGPEFLTYFQNEAQLEKSRLLSDRFSAERPKGSFSTLEIQRTEQGDSAMYLCASSPHHGQGEASEQFFGPGTRLTVL.

The rearrangement joins TRBV10-2 to TRBJ2-7; D perhaps matches TRBD1 (6 bases). The V end was cut by 8 bases, the J end by 2 bases, with 13 bases between. CDR1 WSHSY and CDR2 SAAADI come from the germline V gene. The CDR3 contains 13 residues. The CDR3 sequence is CASEQGDPYEQYF. DNA for the CDR3: TGCGCCAGCGAACAGGGTGATCCCTACGAGCAGTACTTC.

This chain uses TRBV7-2 with TRBJ2-3; TRBD2 matches at 8 bases. Trimming cost V 1 base and J 11 bases; bases outside gene matches: 2. Germline CDR1 and CDR2: SGHTA and FQGNSA. The CDR3 contains 12 residues. Here the CDR3 reads CASSLVGGVQYF. DNA of the CDR3: TGTGCCAGCAGCTTAGTCGGGGGGGTGCAGTATTTT.

CDR3 in DNA: TGTGCCAGCAGCCCGCCGGGACTAGCGGGGACGGCTGTCCACAATGAGCAGTTCTTC. It encodes CASSPPGLAGTAVHNEQFF. V gene TRBV7-2 combines with J gene TRBJ2-1, with TRBD2 matching 13 bases. V lost 5 bases and J lost 5; bases outside the gene matches: 15. Germline values: CDR1 SGHTA, CDR2 FQGNSA. The CDR3 is 19 amino acids. The whole variable domain, filled in from reference TRBV7-2 and TRBJ2-1, reads GAGVSQSPSNKVTEKGKDVELRCDPISGHTALYWYRQSLGQGLEFLIYFQGNSAPDKSGLPSDRFSAERTGGSVSTLTIQRTQQEDSAVYLCASSPPGLAGTAVHNEQFFGPGTRLTVL.

This sequence joins TRBV27 and TRBJ1-1; D gene uncertain. Germline CDR1 is MNHEY and CDR2 is SMNVEV (reference sequence). This CDR3 comprises 14 residues. The V and J ends lost 2 bases and 1 base respectively, with 8 bases between them. CDR3 nucleotides: TGTGCCAGCAGTTTAACCCACACGAACACTGAAGCTTTCTTT. Protein: CASSLTHTNTEAFF.

The genes are TRBV3-1 (or the pseudogene TRBV3-2) and TRBJ1-4; 9 bases align to TRBD1. The CDR3 covers 16 residues. Trimming cost V 7 bases and J 6 bases; bases outside gene matches: 12. Per germline, CDR1 LGHDT and CDR2 YNNKEL (reference sequence). The CDR3 coding sequence is TGTGCCAGCACCCCGGGGATGGGACAGGGCTATGAAAAACTGTTTTTT. It is translated as CASTPGMGQGYEKLFF.

The V gene is TRBV7-9, the J gene TRBJ1-1; tentatively, D is TRBD1 (6 bases). Germline CDR1 reads SEHNR; CDR2 reads FQNEAQ (reference sequence). The CDR3 covers 12 residues. V lost 3 bases and J 8 bases, leaving 10 bases between the germline ends. CDR3 region: CASSFADREAFF. CDR3 coding DNA: TGTGCCAGCAGCTTCGCCGACAGGGAAGCTTTCTTT.

The J gene is TRBJ2-1, the V gene TRBV6-4, with TRBD2 matching over 9 bases. V trimming: 2 bases; J trimming: 2 bases; junction bases outside the gene matches: 4. The CDR3 sequence is 16 residues long. Germline V CDR1 and CDR2: MRHNA, SNTAGT. CDR3 sequence: CASSDESGGPYNEQFF. CDR3 in DNA: TGTGCCAGCAGTGACGAGAGCGGGGGGCCCTACAATGAGCAGTTCTTC.

The chain links TRBV15 to TRBJ1-2; 7 bases agree with TRBD1. Germline V gives CDR1 LNHNV, CDR2 YYDKDF (reference sequence). This CDR3 is built from 18 residues. V trimming: 5 bases; J trimming: 0 bases; junction bases outside the gene matches: 15. The CDR3 spells CATSPVTSDRVSNYGYTF. Here the CDR3 DNA reads TGTGCCACCAGCCCTGTGACTAGCGACAGGGTGTCTAACTATGGCTACACCTTC.

The chain is built from TRBV10-3 and TRBJ2-7; D is possibly TRBD1 (7 bases). The V and J ends lost 6 bases and 5 bases respectively, with 14 bases between them. This CDR3 comprises 13 residues. Germline V gives CDR1 ENHRY, CDR2 SYGVKD. The CDR3 protein is CAIRGGQQHEQYF. In DNA, the CDR3 is TGTGCCATCAGGGGGGGACAGCAACACGAGCAGTACTTC.

In the case of this clone: Other DNA sequences in this sample translate to the same CDR3. This sequence joins TRBV12-3 or TRBV12-4 and TRBJ1-1, with TRBD1 identical over 7 bases. The CDR3 loop spans 13 amino acids. V shed 9 bases, J shed 0 bases, and the junction held 4 bases outside the gene matches. The DNA for the CDR3 is TGTGCCAGTGGCAGGGGGTTGAACACTGAAGCTTTCTTT. Protein: CASGRGLNTEAFF.

In this sample, this clone turned up once. This sequence joins TRBV18 and TRBJ2-7; D possibly corresponds to TRBD1 (8 bases). This CDR3 has 16 residues. Per germline, CDR1 KGHSH and CDR2 LQKENI. Between the trimmed V and J ends, which lost 3 bases and 0 bases, there was a span of 15 bases. CDR3 sequence (DNA): TGTGCCAGCTCACCCGTGGGGGGGACAGGCTCCTACGAGCAGTACTTC. Protein: CASSPVGGTGSYEQYF.

The table lists this clone with a few counts. V gene TRBV6-1 combines with J gene TRBJ1-5, with D possibly TRBD1 on 6 matching bases. The CDR3 has 14 residues. Trimming removed 3 bases at V and 4 bases at J, with 10 bases between. Germline V gene data show CDR1 as MNHNS and CDR2 as SASEGT. CDR3 amino acids: CASSEDSENQPQHF. CDR3 nucleotide sequence: TGTGCCAGCAGTGAGGACAGCGAGAATCAGCCCCAGCATTTT.

V and J are TRBV7-9 and TRBJ1-3, with 7 bases fitting TRBD1. Germline CDR1 and CDR2: SEHNR and FQNEAQ (reference sequence). V lost 1 base to trimming and J lost 2 bases; unmatched junction nucleotides: 5. This CDR3 spans 16 amino acids. CDR3 bases: TGTGCCAGCAGCTTAGTAAGGGGACAGACTGGAAACACCATATATTTT. Translating gives CASSLVRGQTGNTIYF.

The genes are TRBV7-6 and TRBJ2-1; D perhaps matches TRBD1 (5 bases). V was pared by 5 bases and J by 0 bases, with 17 bases between. CDR1 SGHVS and CDR2 FNYEAQ come from the germline V gene. This CDR3 is built from 17 residues. CDR3 in DNA: TGTGCCAGCAGCCCCCCCAGGGTAGCTAGCTCCTACAATGAGCAGTTCTTC. Translation: CASSPPRVASSYNEQFF.

The DNA for the CDR3 is TGTGCCTGCAACAGGGACATGAACACTGAAGCTTTCTTT. The encoded protein is CACNRDMNTEAFF. The V call is TRBV30, the J call TRBJ1-1, with D possibly TRBD1 on 6 matching bases. CDR1 GTSNPN and CDR2 SVGIG come from the germline V gene (reference sequence). V lost 6 bases, J lost 0 bases, and 11 bases lay in between. The CDR3 sequence is 13 residues long.

This chain links TRBV3-1 (or the pseudogene TRBV3-2) with TRBJ2-7; D is possibly TRBD2 (5 bases). Germline values: CDR1 LGHDT, CDR2 YNNKEL (reference sequence). This CDR3 is 14 amino acids long. Trimming stripped 2 bases from V and 7 bases from J, with 15 bases between. CDR3 region: CASSQRGPLGEQYF. In DNA form, the CDR3 reads TGTGCCAGCAGCCAACGGGGTCCTCTGGGTGAGCAGTACTTC.